This T cell receptor beta chain was retrieved from a study of blood T cell repertoires in COVID-19. Study details: The cDNA or gDNA used as material had been derived from T cells, B-cell-depleted T cells, or PBMCs.

How the authors handled the data: How many nucleated cells were present was estimated from reference gene primer amplification. This table comes from immunoSEQ multiplex PCR, and its TCRdb copy is limited to in-frame clones, with some not included. V and J calls and clone size are copied from that table; D and trimming were computed from the DNA. Among 150,000 to 200,000 clones listed, approximately 86% were seen once. This clone was seen more than once but under ten times. CDR1 PRHDT and CDR2 FYEKMQ come from the germline V gene (reference sequence). With 7 bases clipped from V and 0 bases from J, the junction kept 3 bases outside the gene matches. This CDR3 region has 13 residues.

This clonotype was sampled from a man over 45 with active or convalescent COVID-19. The chain carries TRBV13 and TRBJ2-7, with 7 bases that match TRBD2. The sample taken for sequencing was peripheral blood. The CDR3: CASTKRGSYEQYF. In DNA, the CDR3 is TGTGCCAGCACGAAGCGGGGCTCCTACGAGCAGTACTTC.